The present TCR beta chain was sequenced within a study of T-cell memory formation after mild COVID-19. The CDR3 runs to 14 residues. Germline-derived CDR1 and CDR2 are SGHTA and FQGNSA. The V and J ends lost 5 bases and 12 bases, in that order; junction bases with no gene match: 9. Each CDR3 protein is one row after TCRdb ran MiXCR on the 5' RACE reads. In the table there are 300,000 to 350,000 distinct CDR3 sequences, approximately 20% of which are singletons. Sequenced sample: PBMCs or a T cell subset sorted from them (not recorded which). The clonotype comes from a man aged 18 to 29 who had mild COVID-19 (a few samples of this study predate the infection). Cell type and time point are not known. The chain links TRBV7-2 to TRBJ1-6; 8 nucleotides line up with TRBD1. CDR3 in DNA: TGTGCCAGCAGCCTGGTTGGGACAGGACTACCCCTCCACTTT. It specifies CASSLVGTGLPLHF.